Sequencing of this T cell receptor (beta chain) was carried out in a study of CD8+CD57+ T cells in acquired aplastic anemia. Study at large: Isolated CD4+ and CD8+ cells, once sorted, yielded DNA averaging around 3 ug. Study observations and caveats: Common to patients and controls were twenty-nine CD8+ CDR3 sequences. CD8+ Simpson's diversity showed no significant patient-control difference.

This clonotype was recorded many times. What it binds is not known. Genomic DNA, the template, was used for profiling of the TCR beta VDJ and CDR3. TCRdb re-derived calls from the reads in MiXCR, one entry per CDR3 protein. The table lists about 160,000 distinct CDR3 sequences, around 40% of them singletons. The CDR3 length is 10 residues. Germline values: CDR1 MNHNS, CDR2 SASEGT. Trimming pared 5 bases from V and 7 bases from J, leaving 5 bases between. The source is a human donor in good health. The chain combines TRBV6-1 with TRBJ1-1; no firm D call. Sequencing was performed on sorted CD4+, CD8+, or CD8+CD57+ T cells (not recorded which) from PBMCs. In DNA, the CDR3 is TGTGCCAGCAGTAGGGATGAAGCTTTCTTT. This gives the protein CASSRDEAFF.